This passage covers 32 T cell receptor beta chains from one sample sequenced in a study of T cell responses to AZD1222 COVID-19 vaccine. The protocol was immunoSEQ multiplex PCR, while the TCRdb copy is restricted to in-frame clones and leaves out a portion. Of more than 60,000 clones listed, roughly 90% were seen once; the top ten hold 24%. The sequencing here drew on peripheral blood, taken on day 0 of AZD1222 vaccination. These receptors came from an adult in good health.

The CDR3 DNA reads TGTGCCAGCAGCCCAGGGGGCAAGGCCACACCCGAGCAGTACTTC. It yields the protein CASSPGGKATPEQYF. The chain recombines TRBV7-9 with TRBJ2-7; TRBD1 matches at 8 bases. The junction had 12 bases not matched to a gene; V was cut back by 5 bases and J by 6 bases. The CDR3 is made up of 15 amino acids. Germline CDR1 SEHNR, CDR2 FQNEAQ (reference sequence).

This rearrangement joins TRBV30 to TRBJ1-1; D gene unclear. Germline CDR1 is GTSNPN and CDR2 is SVGIG (reference sequence). V shed 3 bases and J shed 4 bases, with 12 bases lying between them. The CDR3 sequence is 13 residues long. This CDR3 reads CAWSPPGPTEAFF. The CDR3, as DNA: TGTGCCTGGAGCCCACCGGGCCCCACTGAAGCTTTCTTT.

The gene calls are TRBV5-4 and TRBJ1-1; TRBD1 is a possible D gene (5 bases). The germline V gene encodes CDR1 SGHNT and CDR2 YYREEE (reference sequence). Trimming left V 4 bases short and J 6 bases short, with 13 bases between. The length of the CDR3 is 13 residues. The CDR3 protein is CASSQRGVSEAFF. In nucleotides, the CDR3 is TGTGCCAGCAGCCAGAGGGGAGTCTCTGAAGCTTTCTTT. Full variable domain (rest looked up from reference TRBV5-4 and TRBJ1-1): ETGVTQSPTHLIKTRGQQVTLRCSSQSGHNTVSWYQQALGQGPQFIFQYYREEENGRGNFPPRFSGLQFPNYSSELNVNALELDDSALYLCASSQRGVSEAFFGQGTRLTVV.

The chain uses TRBV13 and TRBJ1-1; possibly TRBD1 for D (5 bases). Germline V gene data show CDR1 as PRHDT and CDR2 as FYEKMQ (reference sequence). The CDR3 consists of 13 residues. V lost 8 bases and J 3 bases, leaving 13 bases between the germline ends. The CDR3 coding sequence is TGTGCCAGCGCGACAGTCGTCGACACTGAAGCTTTCTTT. It yields the protein CASATVVDTEAFF.

This clone was seen only once. The chain employs TRBV3-1 (or the pseudogene TRBV3-2) and TRBJ1-5; D may be TRBD1 (5 bases). V was pared by 3 bases and J by 9 bases, with 9 bases between. Germline CDR1 is LGHDT and CDR2 is YNNKEL (reference sequence). This CDR3 contains 12 residues. The DNA for the CDR3 is TGTGCCAGCAGCCAGGGAAGGGGGCCCCAGCATTTT. Translating it yields CASSQGRGPQHF.

J is TRBJ2-3 and V is TRBV14; D gene unclear. Germline V lookup: CDR1 SGHDN, CDR2 FVKESK. The CDR3 is 13 residues long. Deletions cut 5 bases from V and 5 bases from J, with 11 bases between. The CDR3 loop reads CASSFYFGDTQYF. The DNA for the CDR3 is TGTGCCAGCAGCTTCTATTTTGGAGATACGCAGTATTTT.

The V gene is TRBV6-5, the J gene TRBJ2-7; 12 bases fit TRBD1. This CDR3 region has 13 residues. The junction had 8 bases not matched to a gene; V was cut back by 5 bases and J by 12 bases. In germline, CDR1 is MNHEY, CDR2 SVGAGI. The CDR3 nucleotides read TGTGCCAGCAGTAAGGGACAGGGGGCAAGTACGTACTTC. Residues: CASSKGQGASTYF.

This chain uses TRBV27 with TRBJ1-1; 10 bases are shared with TRBD1. Trimming removed 0 bases from V and 1 base from J; junction bases left unmatched: 11. There are 19 residues in the CDR3. The germline V gene encodes CDR1 MNHEY and CDR2 SMNVEV (reference sequence). Written as DNA, the CDR3 is TGTGCCAGCAGTTTATCCTCCGGGACAGGGGTTGGAACGAACACTGAAGCTTTCTTT. Its protein is CASSLSSGTGVGTNTEAFF.

The chain carries TRBV27 and TRBJ2-7, with a weak D call TRBD2 (6 bases). V was cut by 8 bases and J by 2 bases, with 13 bases left in between. The CDR3 is 13 residues long. Germline V gene data show CDR1 as MNHEY and CDR2 as SMNVEV (reference sequence). The DNA of the CDR3 is TGTGCCAGCTCGGCTAGCGTTCCCTACGAGCAGTACTTC. Protein product: CASSASVPYEQYF.

This clone has only a few counts. The chain couples TRBV5-1 to TRBJ1-2; D is unclear. Deletions cut 4 bases from V and 10 bases from J, with 20 bases between. From germline, CDR1 is SGHRS and CDR2 YFSETQ. The CDR3 covers 14 residues. The CDR3 loop reads CASSPGSHGLDYTF. The CDR3 DNA follows: TGCGCCAGCAGCCCGGGGTCTCATGGCTTGGACTACACCTTC.

The J gene is TRBJ1-5, the V gene TRBV10-3; possibly TRBD1 for D (6 bases). V was pared by 4 bases and J by 7 bases, with 11 bases between. From germline, CDR1 is ENHRY and CDR2 SYGVKD. The CDR3 runs 13 residues. The CDR3 DNA follows: TGTGCCATCAGTGGGAGGGGGGAACAGCCCCAGCATTTT. Translated: CAISGRGEQPQHF.

The rearrangement uses TRBV3-1 (or the pseudogene TRBV3-2) and TRBJ1-5; D call uncertain. Germline V gives CDR1 LGHDT, CDR2 YNNKEL (reference sequence). V was pared by 2 bases and J by 5 bases, with 10 bases between. This CDR3 contains 14 residues. This CDR3 is CASSQLGSDQPQHF. The DNA of the CDR3 is TGTGCCAGCAGCCAACTGGGCAGCGATCAGCCCCAGCATTTT.

The rearrangement uses TRBV4-1 and TRBJ1-1; D call uncertain. Germline V CDR1 and CDR2: MGHRA, YSYEKL. Trimming stripped 3 bases from V and 5 bases from J, with 13 bases between. The CDR3 has 14 residues. The CDR3 DNA is TGCGCCAGCAGCCAGGGAGCGAGCCGGACTGAAGCTTTCTTT. Translation gives CASSQGASRTEAFF.

The rearrangement joins TRBV7-9 to TRBJ1-4; D is unresolved. Germline CDR1 is SEHNR and CDR2 is FQNEAQ (reference sequence). The V end lost 3 bases, the J end lost 3 bases, and 8 bases lay between the germline ends. This CDR3 is 14 amino acids long. The CDR3 nucleotides are TGTGCCAGCAGCTTTGGGGATGCTAATGAAAAACTGTTTTTT. Its protein product is CASSFGDANEKLFF.

The J gene is TRBJ1-2, the V gene TRBV18, with D possibly TRBD1 on 5 matching bases. The CDR3 sequence is 14 residues long. Germline lookup yields CDR1 KGHSH and CDR2 LQKENI. The ends were cut back, 3 bases at V and 2 bases at J, with 10 bases in the middle. The CDR3 spells CASSPSGTNYGYTF. CDR3 in DNA: TGTGCCAGCTCACCCTCAGGGACGAACTATGGCTACACCTTC.

J is TRBJ2-1 and V is TRBV6-4; TRBD1 is a possible D gene (6 bases). CDR3 length equals 14 residues. The germline V gene encodes CDR1 MRHNA and CDR2 SNTAGT. Trimming pared 0 bases from V and 6 bases from J, leaving 9 bases between. The CDR3 reads CASSDSQGSNEQFF. The CDR3 DNA sequence: TGTGCCAGCAGTGACTCTCAGGGGTCCAATGAGCAGTTCTTC.

The chain has TRBV3-1 (or the pseudogene TRBV3-2) and TRBJ1-5; TRBD1 matches at 8 bases. V lost 4 bases to trimming and J lost 6 bases; unmatched junction nucleotides: 5. The germline CDR1 and CDR2 sequences are LGHDT and YNNKEL (reference sequence). CDR3 length: 14 amino acids. The CDR3 reads CASSPRGLVQPQHF. CDR3 coding DNA: TGTGCCAGCAGCCCCAGGGGGCTCGTTCAGCCCCAGCATTTT.

A single count supports this clone. The genes are TRBV2 and TRBJ1-4; D is undetermined. The CDR3 runs 14 residues. Germline V CDR1 and CDR2: SNHLY, FYNNEI. V shed 6 bases and J shed 0 bases, with 8 bases lying between them. The CDR3 protein is CASRAGATNEKLFF. The CDR3 nucleotides are TGTGCCAGCAGAGCAGGAGCAACTAATGAAAAACTGTTTTTT.

The gene calls are TRBV7-2 and TRBJ2-1, with D perhaps matching TRBD1 or TRBD2 (5 bases each). V was pared by 7 bases and J by 2 bases, with 15 bases between. This CDR3 comprises 15 residues. Germline assignment: CDR1 SGHTA and CDR2 FQGNSA. This chain's CDR3 is CASNPSLGPYNEQFF. The DNA for the CDR3 is TGTGCCAGCAACCCCTCGTTGGGACCCTACAATGAGCAGTTCTTC.

The chain joins TRBV4-2 to TRBJ1-5; D is unresolved. This CDR3 is 11 amino acids long. V lost 2 bases, J lost 7 bases, and 3 bases lay in between. The germline V gene has CDR1 LGHNA and CDR2 YNFKEQ. In DNA form, the CDR3 reads TGTGCCAGCAGCCAACCCCAGCCCCAGCATTTT. Protein: CASSQPQPQHF.

The chain has TRBV14 and TRBJ2-7; TRBD2 matches 9 bases. V dropped 6 bases and J dropped 2; count of bases not matched to a gene: 2. The CDR3 is 13 residues long. Germline V gene lookup returns CDR1 SGHDN and CDR2 FVKESK. The CDR3 loop reads CASRQREAYEQYF. The CDR3 DNA reads TGTGCCAGCAGGCAGCGGGAGGCCTACGAGCAGTACTTC.

The chain has TRBV18 and TRBJ2-7; 7 bases fit TRBD1. Unmatched junction bases numbered 0, after V lost 0 bases and J lost 1 base. The length of the CDR3 is 14 residues. CDR1 and CDR2 (germline): KGHSH, LQKENI. The CDR3: CASSPPGQSYEQYF. CDR3 in DNA: TGTGCCAGCTCACCACCGGGACAGTCCTACGAGCAGTACTTC.

CDR3 region: CASSWSGELFF. In nucleotides, the CDR3 is TGTGCCAGCAGTTGGTCCGGGGAGCTGTTTTTT. The chain is built from TRBV11-3 and TRBJ2-2, with D unresolved. CDR1 and CDR2 (germline): SGHNT, YENEEA. Trimming took 6 bases from V and 6 from J, leaving 5 bases between them. The CDR3 loop spans 11 amino acids.

This clone was counted a few times. The genes are TRBV7-3 and TRBJ2-2, with TRBD1 identical over 8 bases. V trimming: 1 base; J trimming: 5 bases; junction bases outside the gene matches: 6. Germline CDR1 is SGHTA and CDR2 is FQGTGA. The CDR3 is made up of 16 amino acids. The CDR3 region has the DNA TGTGCCAGCAGCTTAAAGGCGGACAGGGAGACCGGGGAGCTGTTTTTT. Its translation: CASSLKADRETGELFF. The whole variable domain, remainder taken from reference TRBV7-3 and TRBJ2-2, is GAGVSQTPSNKVTEKGKYVELRCDPISGHTALYWYRQSLGQGPEFLIYFQGTGAADDSGLPNDRFFAVRPEGSVSTLKIQRTERGDSAVYLCASSLKADRETGELFFGEGSRLTVL.

This clone was found once. The rearrangement uses TRBV5-1 and TRBJ2-3; 13 bases are a match to TRBD2. This CDR3 contains 16 residues. V trimming: 4 bases; J trimming: 2 bases; junction bases outside the gene matches: 4. Germline values: CDR1 SGHRS, CDR2 YFSETQ. The CDR3 DNA is TGCGCCAGCAGCCAGGGACTAGCGGGGTACACAGATACGCAGTATTTT. This gives the protein CASSQGLAGYTDTQYF.

The V call is TRBV6-5, the J call TRBJ1-1; 9 bases line up with TRBD1. CDR3 length equals 13 residues. Germline loops: CDR1 MNHEY, CDR2 SVGAGI. With 6 bases clipped from V and 6 bases from J, the junction kept 5 bases outside the gene matches. The CDR3: CASRSRQGAEAFF. The CDR3 region has the DNA TGTGCCAGCAGATCACGACAGGGGGCTGAAGCTTTCTTT.

This clone was detected only once. The V and J genes are TRBV27 and TRBJ1-2, with TRBD1 identical over 7 bases. J lost 6 bases, V lost 0 bases, and 7 bases had no gene match. The germline V gene has CDR1 MNHEY and CDR2 SMNVEV (reference sequence). This CDR3 spans 15 amino acids. The CDR3 loop is CASSLSRGQPDGYTF. DNA of the CDR3: TGTGCCAGCAGTTTATCGAGGGGACAGCCGGATGGCTACACCTTC.

This chain connects TRBV19 to TRBJ1-5, with TRBD1 as a possible D gene (6 bases). The germline V gene encodes CDR1 LNHDA and CDR2 SQIVND (reference sequence). The CDR3 runs to 15 residues. V lost 0 bases, J lost 4 bases, and 10 bases lay in between. CDR3 DNA: TGTGCCAGTAGTATAGAGGACAGAAGAAATCAGCCCCAGCATTTT. Amino acid sequence: CASSIEDRRNQPQHF. Combining the CDR3 with reference TRBV19 and TRBJ1-5 gives the whole variable domain DGGITQSPKYLFRKEGQNVTLSCEQNLNHDAMYWYRQDPGQGLRLIYYSQIVNDFQKGDIAEGYSVSREKKESFPLTVTSAQKNPTAFYLCASSIEDRRNQPQHFGDGTRLSIL.

This clone showed up just a few times. This rearrangement joins TRBV21-1 to TRBJ2-7; the table's D call TRBD1 went unverified against the DNA. TRBV21-1 is classified as a pseudogene. CDR3 size: 13 residues. The CDR3 protein is CASSKVHPYEQYF. The CDR3 DNA reads as TGTGCCAGCAGCAAAGTTCATCCCTACGAGCAGTACTTC.

The chain couples TRBV5-1 to TRBJ2-5; TRBD2 is a possible D gene (7 bases). Trimming removed 5 bases from V and 1 base from J, with 21 bases in between. This CDR3 is built from 17 residues. Germline assignment: CDR1 SGHRS and CDR2 YFSETQ. The CDR3 sequence: CASSRGATGETQETQYF. CDR3 nucleotides: TGCGCCAGCAGTCGGGGGGCGACGGGAGAGACCCAAGAGACCCAGTACTTC.

The chain carries TRBV9 and TRBJ1-5, with a possible D match to TRBD1 (5 bases). The germline V gene has CDR1 SGDLS and CDR2 YYNGEE. V lost 2 bases and J 7 bases, leaving 16 bases between the germline ends. The CDR3 runs 15 residues. CDR3 region: CASSVAAEGWQPQHF. DNA for the CDR3: TGTGCCAGCAGCGTCGCGGCGGAGGGGTGGCAGCCCCAGCATTTT.

This chain links TRBV9 with TRBJ1-5; D gene uncertain. The length of the CDR3 is 15 residues. Trimming shortened V by 4 bases and J by 0 bases, and 11 bases separated the two germline ends. Per the germline V gene, CDR1 is SGDLS and CDR2 is YYNGEE. Here the CDR3 reads CASSTDGDSNQPQHF. In DNA form, the CDR3 reads TGTGCCAGCAGCACGGACGGAGATAGCAATCAGCCCCAGCATTTT.